The 8 T cell receptor beta chains given below trace back to one sample, sequenced in a study of blood T cell repertoires in COVID-19. This table comes from immunoSEQ multiplex PCR, and its TCRdb copy is limited to in-frame clones, with some not included. The data show approximately 170,000 clones, around four fifths seen once. The sequenced material came from peripheral blood. The source is a woman between 70 and 85 years old with COVID-19, enrolled during active disease.

The rearrangement uses TRBV6-5 and TRBJ1-2; 7 nucleotides align to TRBD1. This CDR3 region has 13 residues. Germline CDR1 MNHEY, CDR2 SVGAGI. Germline trimming cut 8 bases from V and 4 bases from J; bases unmatched to any gene: 7. In DNA form, the CDR3 reads TGTGCCAGCCGGGACAGTCTAATCTATGGCTACACCTTC. It yields the protein CASRDSLIYGYTF.

The chain combines TRBV5-8 with TRBJ1-1; no reliable D call. Germline assignment: CDR1 SGHTS and CDR2 YDEGEE. The CDR3 runs 16 residues. V gave up 0 bases and J gave up 3 bases, with 15 bases separating them. The CDR3 protein is CASSLAGLLGDTEAFF. Here the CDR3 DNA reads TGTGCCAGCAGCTTGGCCGGTCTGCTAGGAGACACTGAAGCTTTCTTT. Full variable domain (remainder filled in from reference TRBV5-8 and TRBJ1-1): EAGVTQSPTHLIKTRGQQATLRCSPISGHTSVYWYQQALGLGLQFLLWYDEGEERNRGNFPPRFSGRQFPNYSSELNVNALELEDSALYLCASSLAGLLGDTEAFFGQGTRLTVV.

The chain has TRBV7-9 and TRBJ2-2; 14 bases are a match to TRBD2. Germline lookup yields CDR1 SEHNR and CDR2 FQNEAQ (reference sequence). This CDR3 contains 17 residues. V dropped 5 bases and J dropped 4; count of bases not matched to a gene: 6. DNA of the CDR3: TGTGCCAGCAGCCCTGGACTAGCGGGAGGCCGCACCGGGGAGCTGTTTTTT. Translating gives CASSPGLAGGRTGELFF.

The CDR3 DNA reads as TGTGCCAGCAGGTCTGACAGGGAAGGAGTGTCACCCCTCCACTTT. Translating it yields CASRSDREGVSPLHF. The chain is built from TRBV11-2 and TRBJ1-6, with 7 bases identical to TRBD1. The V and J ends lost 6 bases and 10 bases, in that order; junction bases with no gene match: 12. The CDR3 covers 15 residues. CDR1 and CDR2 from the germline V gene are SGHAT and FQNNGV.

The chain is built from TRBV5-1 and TRBJ2-7; D is undetermined. Germline V gene sequence: CDR1 SGHRS, CDR2 YFSETQ. The CDR3 contains 13 residues. V was pared by 0 bases and J by 3 bases, with 7 bases between. The CDR3, as DNA: TGCGCCAGCAGCTTGGATGGCTTCTACGAGCAGTACTTC. This gives the protein CASSLDGFYEQYF.

The chain carries TRBV21-1 and TRBJ2-2; TRBD2 was called by the table and not checked on the DNA. TRBV21-1 has pseudogene status. The CDR3 totals 18 residues. CDR3 amino acids: CASKKGTSGSEDTGELFF. CDR3 coding DNA: TGTGCCAGCAAGAAAGGGACTAGCGGGAGTGAGGACACCGGGGAGCTGTTTTTT.

This clone occurred once. The V and J genes are TRBV27 and TRBJ1-6, with 10 bases matching TRBD1. The CDR3 is made up of 16 amino acids. Losses at the gene ends were 4 bases for V and 5 bases for J; bases not matched to a gene: 5. Germline-derived CDR1 and CDR2 are MNHEY and SMNVEV (reference sequence). The CDR3 DNA follows: TGTGCCAGCAGTTGGGACAGGGGCCTTAATAATTCACCCCTCCACTTT. Translation: CASSWDRGLNNSPLHF.

The chain combines TRBV10-3 with TRBJ2-3; D possibly corresponds to TRBD2 (5 bases). Germline values: CDR1 ENHRY, CDR2 SYGVKD. The CDR3 extends over 12 amino acids. Trimming cost V 10 bases and J 0 bases, with 8 bases left between them. DNA of the CDR3: TGTGCCACCGAGGGTAGCACAGATACGCAGTATTTT. As protein: CATEGSTDTQYF.